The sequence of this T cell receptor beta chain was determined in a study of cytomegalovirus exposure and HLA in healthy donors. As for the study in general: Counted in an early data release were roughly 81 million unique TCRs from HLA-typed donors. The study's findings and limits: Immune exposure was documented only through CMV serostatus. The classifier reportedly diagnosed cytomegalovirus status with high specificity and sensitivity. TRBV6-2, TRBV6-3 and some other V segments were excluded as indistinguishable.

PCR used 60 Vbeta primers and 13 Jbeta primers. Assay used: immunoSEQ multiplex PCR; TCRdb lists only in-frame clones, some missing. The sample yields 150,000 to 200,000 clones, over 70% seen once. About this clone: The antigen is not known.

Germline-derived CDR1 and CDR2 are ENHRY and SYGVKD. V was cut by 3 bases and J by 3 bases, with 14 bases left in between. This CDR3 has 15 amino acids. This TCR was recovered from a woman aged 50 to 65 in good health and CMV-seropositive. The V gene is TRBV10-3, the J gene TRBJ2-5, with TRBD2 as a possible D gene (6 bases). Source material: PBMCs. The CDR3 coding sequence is TGTGCCATCAGTGACCGCGGGACTTCCGAAGAGACCCAGTACTTC. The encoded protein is CAISDRGTSEETQYF.